The 31 T cell receptor beta chains below all came from one sample that was sequenced in a study of OX40 agonist ivuxolimab in advanced cancers. The repertoire was sequenced with immunoSEQ multiplex PCR; TCRdb's copy has only in-frame clones and lacks some. The data show approximately 67,000 clones, 90% to 95% seen once. Material: CD4+ or CD8+ T cells sorted from blood, obtained in a trial of the OX40 agonist ivuxolimab. Receptors were obtained from an adult with an advanced solid tumor such as melanoma, head and neck, liver or kidney cancer.

This clone was observed a single time. V and J are TRBV9 and TRBJ2-1; D is perhaps TRBD2 (5 bases). The CDR3 runs 12 residues. The germline CDR1 and CDR2 sequences are SGDLS and YYNGEE. V lost 2 bases to trimming and J lost 15 bases, with 15 bases between them. CDR3 region: CASSVWGGGGFF. The CDR3 region has the DNA TGTGCCAGCAGCGTCTGGGGTGGAGGTGGGTTCTTC.

This sequence joins TRBV28 and TRBJ2-2; no firm D call. Per germline, CDR1 MDHEN and CDR2 SYDVKM. The germline V and J ends were trimmed by 1 base and 1 base, with 4 bases remaining between them. The length of the CDR3 is 14 residues. The CDR3 sequence: CASSLFRNTGELFF. The CDR3 coding sequence is TGTGCCAGCAGTTTATTCCGGAACACCGGGGAGCTGTTTTTT.

The chain couples TRBV7-3 to TRBJ2-1, with D perhaps assigned TRBD1 or TRBD2 (5 bases each). The CDR3 runs to 15 residues. The ends were cut back, 1 base at V and 4 bases at J, with 11 bases in the middle. Germline lookup yields CDR1 SGHTA and CDR2 FQGTGA. The CDR3 DNA reads TGTGCCAGCAGCTTAAATGGTGGGGGTTACAATGAGCAGTTCTTC. Translating gives CASSLNGGGYNEQFF. The variable domain in full, completed from reference TRBV7-3 and TRBJ2-1, reads GAGVSQTPSNKVTEKGKYVELRCDPISGHTALYWYRQSLGQGPEFLIYFQGTGAADDSGLPNDRFFAVRPEGSVSTLKIQRTERGDSAVYLCASSLNGGGYNEQFFGPGTRLTVL.

This chain links TRBV5-6 with TRBJ1-4; 7 bases are a match to TRBD1. Germline values: CDR1 SGHDT, CDR2 YYEEEE. This CDR3 has 16 residues. Germline trimming cut 0 bases from V and 3 bases from J; bases unmatched to any gene: 5. CDR3 loop: CASSLAYRGSNEKLFF. In DNA, the CDR3 is TGTGCCAGCAGCTTGGCTTACAGGGGATCTAATGAAAAACTGTTTTTT.

This clone was recorded a few times. V is TRBV6-5 and J is TRBJ1-5; D not certain. The V and J ends lost 2 bases and 3 bases respectively, with 5 bases between them. CDR3 length equals 13 residues. Germline V CDR1 and CDR2: MNHEY, SVGAGI. The CDR3 DNA sequence: TGTGCCAGCAGTTACCTAGACAATCAGCCCCAGCATTTT. This gives the protein CASSYLDNQPQHF.

The gene calls are TRBV7-8 and TRBJ2-7; D not certain. The CDR3 spans 15 residues. Per the germline V gene, CDR1 is SGHVS and CDR2 is FQNEAQ. The ends were cut back, 1 base at V and 2 bases at J, with 12 bases in the middle. The CDR3 DNA follows: TGTGCCAGCAGCTTAGGTCTGCCCGGAGCCTACGAGCAGTACTTC. It encodes CASSLGLPGAYEQYF.

J is TRBJ2-2 and V is TRBV4-2; 11 bases match TRBD2. The germline V gene encodes CDR1 LGHNA and CDR2 YNFKEQ. The CDR3 has 18 residues. With V trimmed by 1 base and J by 3 bases, 7 bases remained unmatched. The CDR3 DNA sequence: TGTGCCAGCAGCCAAGCTCCTAGCGGGGGGACTTACACCGGGGAGCTGTTTTTT. The encoded protein is CASSQAPSGGTYTGELFF.

The chain employs TRBV27 and TRBJ2-3; 8 bases map to TRBD1. V lost 4 bases, J lost 4 bases, and 13 bases stayed unmatched. Germline assignment: CDR1 MNHEY and CDR2 SMNVEV (reference sequence). The CDR3 has 17 amino acids. CDR3 coding DNA: TGTGCCAGCAGTTCCAAAACGGACAGGGAATTTTCAGATACGCAGTATTTT. Amino acids: CASSSKTDREFSDTQYF.

The chain has TRBV9 and TRBJ1-1, with no clear D. The germline gives CDR1 SGDLS, CDR2 YYNGEE. V was pared by 0 bases and J by 3 bases, with 3 bases between. The CDR3 has 12 residues. The chain's CDR3 is CASSVGHTEAFF. The CDR3 DNA is TGTGCCAGCAGCGTAGGGCACACTGAAGCTTTCTTT.

The gene calls are TRBV7-9 and TRBJ2-1; 12 nucleotides align to TRBD2. This CDR3 comprises 15 residues. Germline assignment: CDR1 SEHNR and CDR2 FQNEAQ (reference sequence). V shed 1 base and J 6 bases; nucleotides not matched to a gene: 1. This CDR3 is CASSLVTSGSNEQFF. The CDR3 nucleotides are TGTGCCAGCAGCTTAGTGACTAGCGGGAGCAATGAGCAGTTCTTC.

This chain joins TRBV27 and TRBJ2-1; 9 positions match TRBD2. Germline CDR1 and CDR2: MNHEY and SMNVEV (reference sequence). Losses at the gene ends were 5 bases for V and 3 bases for J; bases not matched to a gene: 2. CDR3 length equals 14 residues. The CDR3 nucleotides read TGTGCCAGCAGTGTTAGCGGGAGCTACAATGAGCAGTTCTTC. It specifies CASSVSGSYNEQFF.

This rearrangement joins TRBV6-5 to TRBJ2-7; TRBD1 matches 10 bases. The CDR3 is 13 amino acids. Germline V gene sequence: CDR1 MNHEY, CDR2 SVGAGI. V lost 5 bases, J lost 7 bases, and 5 bases stayed unmatched. This CDR3 is CASSGDRGWEQYF. The CDR3 DNA is TGTGCCAGCAGTGGGGACAGGGGATGGGAGCAGTACTTC.

V is TRBV4-2 and J is TRBJ2-1; TRBD1 or TRBD2 may be the D gene (5 bases each). Trimming cost V 0 bases and J 4 bases, with 13 bases left between them. Germline V gene sequence: CDR1 LGHNA, CDR2 YNFKEQ. The length of the CDR3 is 16 residues. The chain's CDR3 is CASSQDPRGAYNEQFF. CDR3 nucleotides: TGTGCCAGCAGCCAAGATCCCCGGGGCGCATACAATGAGCAGTTCTTC.

This chain connects TRBV6-1 to TRBJ2-7; D unresolved. Looked up from germline, CDR1 is MNHNS and CDR2 is SASEGT. The CDR3 spans 12 residues. Trimming cost V 8 bases and J 5 bases, with 13 bases left between them. The chain's CDR3 is CASSGPPDEQYF. CDR3 in DNA: TGTGCCAGCTCGGGTCCGCCCGACGAGCAGTACTTC.

This chain links TRBV25-1 with TRBJ2-1, with D maybe TRBD1 (8 bases). V gave up 5 bases and J gave up 7 bases, with 15 bases separating them. The germline gives CDR1 MGHDK, CDR2 SYGVNS. The CDR3 extends over 14 amino acids. CDR3 amino acids: CASSLTGGGNEQFF. CDR3 DNA sequence: TGTGCCAGCAGTCTAACAGGGGGAGGGAATGAGCAGTTCTTC. Full variable domain (missing parts from reference TRBV25-1 and TRBJ2-1): EADIYQTPRYLVIGTGKKITLECSQTMGHDKMYWYQQDPGMELHLIHYSYGVNSTEKGDLSSESTVSRIRTEHFPLTLESARPSHTSQYLCASSLTGGGNEQFFGPGTRLTVL.

The chain joins TRBV15 to TRBJ2-7; D is possibly TRBD2 (6 bases). Per germline, CDR1 LNHNV and CDR2 YYDKDF (reference sequence). V was clipped by 0 bases and J by 3 bases, with 15 bases between them. The CDR3 sequence is 16 residues long. The CDR3, as DNA: TGTGCCACCAGCAGAGATTCCGGGGGAACCCTCTACGAGCAGTACTTC. This translates into CATSRDSGGTLYEQYF.

This chain connects TRBV7-6 to TRBJ1-2; TRBD1 agrees at 9 bases. The CDR3 spans 18 residues. V lost 0 bases to trimming and J lost 1 base; unmatched junction nucleotides: 9. Germline CDR1 and CDR2: SGHVS and FNYEAQ. The CDR3 DNA follows: TGTGCCAGCAGCTTAGCCACAGGGGGCTACCCCGGTAACTATGGCTACACCTTC. Its translation: CASSLATGGYPGNYGYTF.

This clone appeared a single time. The chain carries TRBV7-9 and TRBJ2-1, with TRBD2 identical over 7 bases. Germline CDR1 and CDR2: SEHNR and FQNEAQ (reference sequence). The CDR3 has 15 amino acids. V trimming: 1 base; J trimming: 4 bases; junction bases outside the gene matches: 4. CDR3 nucleotide sequence: TGTGCCAGCAGCTTAGTCGGGGGGTTTTACAATGAGCAGTTCTTC. Amino acids: CASSLVGGFYNEQFF.

The chain is built from TRBV6-5 and TRBJ2-2; no clear D. CDR3 length equals 14 residues. The ends were cut back, 5 bases at V and 3 bases at J, with 10 bases in the middle. CDR1 MNHEY and CDR2 SVGAGI come from the germline V gene. This CDR3 reads CASSPGIHTGELFF. The CDR3 DNA follows: TGTGCCAGCAGTCCCGGTATACACACCGGGGAGCTGTTTTTT.

The table lists this clone with a few counts. The chain joins TRBV4-1 to TRBJ2-5, with a weak D call TRBD2 (7 bases). Between the trimmed V and J ends, which lost 0 bases and 3 bases, there was a span of 17 bases. Germline assignment: CDR1 MGHRA and CDR2 YSYEKL. The CDR3 runs to 17 residues. CDR3 sequence reads: CASSQEGAGEGEETQYF. The CDR3 DNA sequence: TGCGCCAGCAGCCAAGAAGGGGCAGGGGAGGGCGAAGAGACCCAGTACTTC.

Only one count was recorded for this clone. This sequence joins TRBV5-6 and TRBJ2-7, with 9 bases identical to TRBD1. This CDR3 has 15 amino acids. The junction had 4 bases not matched to a gene; V was cut back by 1 base and J by 2 bases. CDR1 and CDR2 (germline): SGHDT, YYEEEE. CDR3 residues: CASSLRTGDPYEQYF. In DNA form, the CDR3 reads TGTGCCAGCAGCTTGAGGACAGGGGATCCCTACGAGCAGTACTTC.

The V gene is TRBV9, the J gene TRBJ1-4, with D tentatively TRBD1 (5 bases). The ends were cut back, 3 bases at V and 2 bases at J, with 11 bases in the middle. Germline V gene data show CDR1 as SGDLS and CDR2 as YYNGEE. The CDR3 loop spans 15 amino acids. The CDR3 nucleotides are TGTGCCAGCAGCGCAGACAGTTCTACTAATGAAAAACTGTTTTTT. Protein product: CASSADSSTNEKLFF. The variable domain in full, completed from reference TRBV9 and TRBJ1-4, reads DSGVTQTPKHLITATGQRVTLRCSPRSGDLSVYWYQQSLDQGLQFLIQYYNGEERAKGNILERFSAQQFPDLHSELNLSSLELGDSALYFCASSADSSTNEKLFFGSGTQLSVL.

This sequence joins TRBV7-9 and TRBJ1-4; D gene unclear. In germline, CDR1 is SEHNR, CDR2 FQNEAQ (reference sequence). Trimming took 6 bases from V and 2 from J, leaving 13 bases between them. The CDR3 totals 15 residues. The CDR3 reads CASSPTVPTNEKLFF. In nucleotides, the CDR3 is TGTGCCAGCAGTCCCACAGTACCGACTAATGAAAAACTGTTTTTT.

This chain uses TRBV28 with TRBJ2-5; D is possibly TRBD1 (6 bases). CDR3 length: 17 residues. V shed 2 bases and J shed 3 bases, with 19 bases lying between them. The germline CDR1 and CDR2 sequences are MDHEN and SYDVKM. CDR3 in amino acids: CASSLVRRTVAEETQYF. The CDR3 bases are TGTGCCAGCAGTTTAGTACGTCGGACAGTGGCAGAAGAGACCCAGTACTTC.

CDR3 amino acids: CASMTGVREETQYF. CDR3 nucleotide sequence: TGTGCCAGCATGACAGGGGTGAGAGAAGAGACCCAGTACTTC. The chain joins TRBV21-1 to TRBJ2-5; TRBD1 is taken as the D call from the table, unchecked against the DNA. TRBV21-1 is noted as a pseudogene. The CDR3 length is 14 residues.

The chain links TRBV4-1 to TRBJ1-1; D may be TRBD1 (5 bases). Germline V gene sequence: CDR1 MGHRA, CDR2 YSYEKL. V was clipped by 0 bases and J by 5 bases, with 22 bases between them. The CDR3 consists of 18 residues. The CDR3 here is CASSQDLVQVASSTEAFF. CDR3 sequence (DNA): TGCGCCAGCAGCCAAGATCTTGTACAGGTAGCCTCGAGTACTGAAGCTTTCTTT.

The chain couples TRBV19 to TRBJ2-7; 10 bases line up with TRBD2. The ends lost 5 bases at V and 3 bases at J; junction bases unmatched: 7. CDR3 size: 15 residues. Germline assignment: CDR1 LNHDA and CDR2 SQIVND (reference sequence). The CDR3 is CASSPGLAVLYEQYF. The DNA for the CDR3 is TGTGCCAGTAGTCCCGGACTAGCGGTTCTCTACGAGCAGTACTTC.

This chain joins TRBV27 and TRBJ2-7; tentative D call: TRBD2 (5 bases). Trimming took 0 bases from V and 3 from J, leaving 12 bases between them. Per germline, CDR1 MNHEY and CDR2 SMNVEV (reference sequence). CDR3 length: 15 residues. The CDR3 spells CASSLSSTRNYEQYF. The CDR3 coding sequence is TGTGCCAGCAGTTTATCGTCCACTAGAAACTACGAGCAGTACTTC.

This rearrangement joins TRBV11-2 to TRBJ1-1; D uncertain. There are 14 residues in the CDR3. Trimming left V 7 bases short and J 1 base short, with 13 bases between. Per germline, CDR1 SGHAT and CDR2 FQNNGV. The CDR3 is CASTFFPENTEAFF. CDR3 bases: TGTGCCAGCACGTTCTTCCCAGAGAACACTGAAGCTTTCTTT.

The chain couples TRBV7-2 to TRBJ1-2; D not resolved. The CDR3 spans 12 residues. Germline-derived CDR1 and CDR2 are SGHTA and FQGNSA. Trimming took off 3 bases at V and 4 bases at J, with 6 bases between the two ends. For the CDR3, the DNA is TGTGCCAGCAGCTTGGGAAGCTATGGCTACACCTTC. Translated: CASSLGSYGYTF.

The chain combines TRBV27 with TRBJ2-7; D gene unclear. This CDR3 has 12 amino acids. Germline V gene lookup returns CDR1 MNHEY and CDR2 SMNVEV (reference sequence). The ends were cut back, 0 bases at V and 6 bases at J, with 6 bases in the middle. The CDR3 sequence: CASSLSGFEQYF. The CDR3, as DNA: TGTGCCAGCAGTTTATCTGGGTTCGAGCAGTACTTC.